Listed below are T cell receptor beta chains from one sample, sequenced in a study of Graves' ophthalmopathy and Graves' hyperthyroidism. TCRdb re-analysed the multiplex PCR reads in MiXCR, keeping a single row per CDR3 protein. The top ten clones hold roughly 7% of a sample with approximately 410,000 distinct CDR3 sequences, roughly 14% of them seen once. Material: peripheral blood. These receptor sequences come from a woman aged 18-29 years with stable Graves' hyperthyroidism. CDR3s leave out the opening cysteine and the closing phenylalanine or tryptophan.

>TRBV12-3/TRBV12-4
ASSQRMVKDGYT
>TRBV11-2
ASSLGGLVRADTQY
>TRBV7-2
ASSRQDGETQY
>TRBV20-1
SARDWAEESKNIQY
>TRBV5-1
ASSFSRGYEQY
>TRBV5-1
ASSLAGGSGNQPQH
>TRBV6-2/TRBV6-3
ASGSRHSNQPQH
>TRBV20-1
SARQFMNTEAF
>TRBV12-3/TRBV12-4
ASSDRTSEETQY
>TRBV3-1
ASSQDGTRDEQY
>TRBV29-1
SVGQFSEAF
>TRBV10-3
AISESEGWGDEQY
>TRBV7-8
ASSFLRGVNTEAF
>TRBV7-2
ASSPAGVPGELF
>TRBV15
ATSDGTGDETQY
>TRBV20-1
SVPNHEQY
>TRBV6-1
ASSIDRGSYNSPLH
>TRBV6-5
ASSYSNIVSEAF
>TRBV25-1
ASSPGDPSEAF
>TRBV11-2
ASSLRRTGGYEQY